This TCR beta chain was documented in a study of T-cell memory formation after mild COVID-19. Germline trimming cut 0 bases from V and 1 base from J; bases unmatched to any gene: 1. The CDR3 extends over 15 amino acids. Germline loops: CDR1 MNHEY, CDR2 SMNVEV (reference sequence). Study conclusions and caveats: CM and EM subsets held most contracting CD4+ clones; EMRA held CD8+ ones.

Sample barcodes and UMIs were carried by the TCR alpha and TCR beta cDNA libraries that 5'RACE generated with constant-segment primers. TCRdb called the 5' RACE reads again in MiXCR, with one record for every CDR3 protein. The sample contains 550,000 to 700,000 distinct CDR3 sequences, roughly 18% of which appear only once. This clonotype was seen a few times. Its antigen is not identified. V is TRBV27 and J is TRBJ1-1; 8 nucleotides line up with TRBD1. Material for sequencing was PBMCs or a T cell subset sorted from them (not recorded which). This receptor was obtained from an adult woman who had mild COVID-19 (a few samples of this study predate the infection). Cell type and time point are not known. CDR3 sequence (DNA): TGTGCCAGCAGTTTATCAGACAGGGGGAACACTGAAGCTTTCTTT. Translation gives CASSLSDRGNTEAFF.